A selection of T cell receptor beta chains follows, all from one sample in a study of T cell repertoires in cytomegalovirus infection. In TCRdb, the reads were re-called with MiXCR into one record per CDR3 protein. Of 200,000 to 250,000 distinct CDR3 sequences listed, approximately 22% are singletons. The sequenced material came from CD8+ T cells from PBMCs. Receptor source: a human donor in good health (CMV status not recorded). Some clones in this sample may be carry-over from other donors' samples. CDR3s include the opening cysteine and the closing phenylalanine or tryptophan.

V gene,CDR3 length,J gene,CDR3 protein
TRBV2,16,TRBJ2-5,CASKLVARGYQETQYF
TRBV24-1,14,TRBJ2-1,CATSDWDGNNEQFF
TRBV4-1,14,TRBJ2-7,CASEKGAGSYEQYF
TRBV4-1,13,TRBJ1-2,CASSHGPSAGYTF
TRBV12-3/TRBV12-4,17,TRBJ1-6,CASSRAGQGGYNSPLHF
TRBV5-1,15,TRBJ2-7,CASSLDWTDIHEQYF
TRBV11-2,14,TRBJ2-1,CASSLVGLANEQFF
TRBV2,15,TRBJ2-5,CASIGPGDSQETQYF
TRBV5-6,12,TRBJ2-2,CASQADTGELFF
TRBV7-9,12,TRBJ1-5,CASSLGSQPQHF
TRBV6-8,14,TRBJ1-4,CASSYTQASEKLFF
TRBV6-5,16,TRBJ2-2,CASSTNRALDTGELFF
TRBV4-1,14,TRBJ2-7,CASSPGVRDYEQYF
TRBV3-1,16,TRBJ2-7,CASSQEGGQSSYEQYF
TRBV6-6,16,TRBJ2-5,CASMSGGGQYQETQYF
TRBV14,14,TRBJ2-7,CASSQPIAGAEQYF